Following are 27 T cell receptor beta chains from one sample sequenced in a study of T cell repertoires in cytomegalovirus infection. TCRdb re-derived calls from the reads in MiXCR, one entry per CDR3 protein. The sample shows around 140,000 distinct CDR3 sequences, approximately 30% of them seen only once. No antigen is known for these receptors. Sequencing was performed on CD8+ T cells from cultured PBMCs, taken from culture after CMV antigen stimulation. The receptors stem from a human donor in good health (CMV status not recorded). Some clones in this sample may be carry-over from other donors' samples.

This clonotype was seen a few times. The V and J genes are TRBV19 and TRBJ2-3; 7 bases agree with TRBD2. The CDR3 consists of 15 residues. V lost 3 bases to trimming and J lost 3 bases; unmatched junction nucleotides: 6. Looked up from germline, CDR1 is LNHDA and CDR2 is SQIVND (reference sequence). DNA of the CDR3: TGTGCCAGTAGTATCGGGGGGAGCGATACAGATACGCAGTATTTT. The encoded protein is CASSIGGSDTDTQYF.

The V call is TRBV12-3 or TRBV12-4, the J call TRBJ1-1, with unresolved D. V was cut by 5 bases and J by 6 bases, with 19 bases left in between. The CDR3 extends over 15 amino acids. The CDR3 nucleotides are TGTGCCAGCAGTCTTTGGACGAGTGGAGGCTCTGAAGCTTTCTTT. Translating it yields CASSLWTSGGSEAFF.

This clonotype turned up a few times. V usage is TRBV7-9 and J usage is TRBJ2-3; possibly TRBD1 or TRBD2 for D (7 bases each). CDR3 length equals 15 residues. V lost 2 bases and J lost 3, with 12 bases in between. In germline, CDR1 is SEHNR, CDR2 FQNEAQ (reference sequence). The CDR3 loop is CASSLQGGTTDTQYF. Written as DNA, the CDR3 is TGTGCCAGCAGCTTACAGGGGGGGACGACAGATACGCAGTATTTT.

This clonotype was seen only a few times. The V and J genes are TRBV7-8 and TRBJ2-1; D might be TRBD1 or TRBD2, each matching 6 bases. Trimming stripped 3 bases from V and 7 bases from J, with 13 bases between. CDR1 is SGHVS and CDR2 is FQNEAQ in the germline V gene. The CDR3 consists of 14 residues. The CDR3: CASSLTGAFNEQFF. The CDR3 region has the DNA TGTGCCAGCAGCTTGACGGGGGCCTTTAATGAGCAGTTCTTC.

The rearrangement uses TRBV6-1 and TRBJ2-7, with a tentative D call TRBD1 (5 bases). This CDR3 is built from 14 residues. With 1 base removed from V and 4 bases from J, the gap between germline ends came to 11 bases. Germline V lookup: CDR1 MNHNS, CDR2 SASEGT. In nucleotides, the CDR3 is TGTGCCAGCAGTGAAGGGCAGGGCTGGTACGAGCAGTACTTC. Protein sequence: CASSEGQGWYEQYF.

The V gene is TRBV4-3, the J gene TRBJ2-5; the match to TRBD1 covers 7 bases. After removal of 3 bases from V and 5 bases from J, the junction contained 6 bases not matched to a gene. From germline, CDR1 is LGHNA and CDR2 YSLEER. The CDR3 has 14 amino acids. This chain's CDR3 is CASSHSGGEETQYF. The CDR3, as DNA: TGCGCCAGCAGCCACTCAGGGGGAGAGGAGACCCAGTACTTC.

The chain combines TRBV27 with TRBJ2-4; 8 nucleotides line up with TRBD1. This CDR3 comprises 16 residues. Germline V gene lookup returns CDR1 MNHEY and CDR2 SMNVEV (reference sequence). V lost 7 bases, J lost 0 bases, and 8 bases stayed unmatched. The CDR3 DNA reads as TGTGCCAGCACCAGTGGGACAGGATTAGCCAAAAACATTCAGTACTTC. Its translation is CASTSGTGLAKNIQYF.

The sample holds many counts of this clonotype. The rearrangement links TRBV5-6 to TRBJ2-3; 9 bases agree with TRBD1. Germline CDR1 is SGHDT and CDR2 is YYEEEE. The CDR3 is 13 residues long. J lost 14 bases, V lost 3 bases, and 10 bases had no gene match. The CDR3 here is CASSSPGGQGMYF. The DNA for the CDR3 is TGTGCCAGCAGCTCCCCTGGGGGACAGGGAATGTATTTT.

The chain combines TRBV7-6 with TRBJ2-1; D is ambiguous. The length of the CDR3 is 17 residues. Trimming stripped 5 bases from V and 7 bases from J, with 24 bases between. Germline assignment: CDR1 SGHVS and CDR2 FNYEAQ. The DNA of the CDR3 is TGTGCCAGCAGCCCCGTCCCGGTTGTATGGGGATGGAATGAGCAGTTCTTC. Protein sequence: CASSPVPVVWGWNEQFF.

This clonotype was observed many times. CDR3 sequence: CASRPSGTEAFF. The CDR3 nucleotides are TGTGCCAGCAGGCCCTCGGGGACTGAAGCTTTCTTT. The V and J genes are TRBV7-9 and TRBJ1-1; no reliable D call. The CDR3 runs to 12 residues. V lost 6 bases to trimming and J lost 5 bases, with 10 bases between them. Per germline, CDR1 SEHNR and CDR2 FQNEAQ (reference sequence).

This chain links TRBV6-1 with TRBJ1-1, with 8 bases identical to TRBD1. The CDR3 has 18 residues. V was clipped by 5 bases and J by 0 bases; unmatched bases: 14. Germline V CDR1 and CDR2: MNHNS, SASEGT. CDR3 residues: CASSLVTGVWSMNTEAFF. The CDR3 nucleotides are TGTGCCAGCAGTCTCGTGACAGGGGTTTGGAGTATGAACACTGAAGCTTTCTTT.

This clonotype was found a few times. This chain joins TRBV12-3 or TRBV12-4 and TRBJ1-2, with D possibly being TRBD1 (5 bases). The V end was cut by 5 bases, the J end by 1 base, with 32 bases between. This CDR3 has 21 residues. In DNA, the CDR3 is TGTGCCAGCAGTCCAGAGCTGACTGCTGGGGAAGAGCCAGGGCTTAACTATGGCTACACCTTC. Encoded protein: CASSPELTAGEEPGLNYGYTF.

The chain has TRBV4-2 and TRBJ2-1, with TRBD2 identical over 13 bases. The V and J ends lost 1 base and 0 bases, in that order; junction bases with no gene match: 9. There are 20 residues in the CDR3. The germline V gene encodes CDR1 LGHNA and CDR2 YNFKEQ. The CDR3 reads CASSQVVLLAGGPSYNEQFF. The CDR3 region has the DNA TGTGCCAGCAGCCAAGTTGTTCTACTAGCGGGGGGGCCCTCCTACAATGAGCAGTTCTTC.

This clonotype was found a few times. The chain has TRBV2 and TRBJ1-1; TRBD1 aligns across 8 bases. This CDR3 spans 13 amino acids. With 6 bases clipped from V and 4 bases from J, the junction kept 4 bases outside the gene matches. The germline V gene has CDR1 SNHLY and CDR2 FYNNEI. CDR3 coding DNA: TGTGCCAGCAGGGAAACAGGGGGCACTGAAGCTTTCTTT. The encoded protein is CASRETGGTEAFF.

This clonotype is a singleton in its sample. V gene TRBV2 combines with J gene TRBJ2-5, with a tentative D call TRBD2 (6 bases). V was trimmed by 6 bases and J by 2 bases, leaving 10 bases between them. Germline V gene sequence: CDR1 SNHLY, CDR2 FYNNEI. This CDR3 has 13 amino acids. The CDR3 is CASRGDSQETQYF. CDR3 coding DNA: TGTGCCAGCAGGGGGGACTCACAAGAGACCCAGTACTTC. The full variable domain, its missing parts supplied by reference TRBV2 and TRBJ2-5, is EPEVTQTPSHQVTQMGQEVILRCVPISNHLYFYWYRQILGQKVEFLVSFYNNEISEKSEIFDDQFSVERPDGSNFTLKIRSTKLEDSAMYFCASRGDSQETQYFGPGTRLLVL.

The J gene is TRBJ2-3, the V gene TRBV24-1, with 8 bases matching TRBD1. The CDR3 covers 17 residues. Losses at the gene ends were 9 bases for V and 5 bases for J; bases not matched to a gene: 18. CDR1 KGHDR and CDR2 SFDVKD come from the germline V gene. For the CDR3, the DNA is TGTGCCACCTTCGGTCCCGTTCAGGGGGCGCGAGAAGATACGCAGTATTTT. As protein: CATFGPVQGAREDTQYF.

The chain employs TRBV6-1 and TRBJ2-1; D ambiguous. The CDR3 contains 12 residues. Germline V gene sequence: CDR1 MNHNS, CDR2 SASEGT. Trimming took 2 bases from V and 6 from J, leaving 5 bases between them. CDR3 amino acids: CASSERSNEQFF. Here the CDR3 DNA reads TGTGCCAGCAGTGAAAGGAGCAATGAGCAGTTCTTC.

This clonotype was observed at least ten times. The chain recombines TRBV20-1 with TRBJ2-3, with 7 bases fitting TRBD2. The length of the CDR3 is 14 residues. Looked up from germline, CDR1 is DFQATT and CDR2 is SNEGSKA (reference sequence). Trimming removed 6 bases from V and 0 bases from J; junction bases left unmatched: 6. The CDR3 here is CSAGGETSTDTQYF. The CDR3 nucleotides read TGCAGTGCGGGGGGGGAGACTAGCACAGATACGCAGTATTTT.

This chain links TRBV7-3 with TRBJ2-5, with 8 bases that match TRBD1. V dropped 1 base and J dropped 0; count of bases not matched to a gene: 4. The CDR3 has 16 residues. Germline V lookup: CDR1 SGHTA, CDR2 FQGTGA. CDR3 sequence reads: CASSLITGQDQETQYF. The CDR3 nucleotides are TGTGCCAGCAGCTTAATTACGGGACAGGACCAAGAGACCCAGTACTTC. Supplemented by reference TRBV7-3 and TRBJ2-5, the full variable domain reads GAGVSQTPSNKVTEKGKYVELRCDPISGHTALYWYRQSLGQGPEFLIYFQGTGAADDSGLPNDRFFAVRPEGSVSTLKIQRTERGDSAVYLCASSLITGQDQETQYFGPGTRLLVL.

This clonotype has at least ten counts. The chain is built from TRBV7-2 and TRBJ2-1, with TRBD1 identical over 7 bases. The junction had 10 bases not matched to a gene; V was cut back by 4 bases and J by 1 base. The length of the CDR3 is 17 residues. CDR1 and CDR2 from the germline V gene are SGHTA and FQGNSA. DNA for the CDR3: TGTGCCAGCAGCTATATGGGCCAGGGGGATTCCTACAATGAGCAGTTCTTC. Protein sequence: CASSYMGQGDSYNEQFF.

This clonotype came up a few times. V usage is TRBV7-8 and J usage is TRBJ2-7, with D perhaps given as TRBD1 or TRBD2 (5 bases each). V gave up 5 bases and J gave up 6 bases, with 14 bases separating them. The CDR3 is 13 amino acids. Per germline, CDR1 SGHVS and CDR2 FQNEAQ. The CDR3 loop is CASSRVTGREQYF. The CDR3 DNA is TGTGCCAGCAGCCGAGTCACGGGACGCGAGCAGTACTTC.

This clonotype has at least ten counts. The chain couples TRBV7-2 to TRBJ2-3; 10 nucleotides match TRBD2. Germline CDR1 SGHTA, CDR2 FQGNSA. CDR3 size: 15 residues. With V trimmed by 4 bases and J by 2 bases, 3 bases remained unmatched. The CDR3 coding sequence is TGTGCCAGCAGCTCAAGCGGGGGGGCCACAGATACGCAGTATTTT. Its protein is CASSSSGGATDTQYF.

The chain combines TRBV24-1 with TRBJ2-2; 8 positions match TRBD2. Per the germline V gene, CDR1 is KGHDR and CDR2 is SFDVKD. The CDR3 sequence is 16 residues long. The trim removed 1 base at V and 5 bases at J, leaving 5 bases unmatched. CDR3 sequence (DNA): TGTGCCACCAGTGATTTCAAGCGGGGGCCTACCGGGGAGCTGTTTTTT. This sequence encodes CATSDFKRGPTGELFF.

The V and J genes are TRBV7-9 and TRBJ2-1, with TRBD1 as a possible D gene (6 bases). CDR1 and CDR2 from the germline V gene are SEHNR and FQNEAQ (reference sequence). The length of the CDR3 is 15 residues. Trimming removed 5 bases from V and 4 bases from J, with 15 bases in between. This CDR3 is CASSPRADRYNEQFF. The CDR3 DNA sequence: TGTGCCAGCAGCCCACGAGCGGACAGATACAATGAGCAGTTCTTC. The full variable domain, completed using reference TRBV7-9 and TRBJ2-1, is DTGVSQNPRHKITKRGQNVTFRCDPISEHNRLYWYRQTLGQGPEFLTYFQNEAQLEKSRLLSDRFSAERPKGSFSTLEIQRTEQGDSAMYLCASSPRADRYNEQFFGPGTRLTVL.

The sample holds a few counts of this clonotype. The chain carries TRBV6-2 or TRBV6-3 and TRBJ2-5; 7 positions match TRBD2. J was trimmed by 4 bases and V by 3 bases; bases with no gene match: 5. This CDR3 region has 14 residues. CDR1 is MNHEY and CDR2 is SVGEGT in the germline V gene. The CDR3 bases are TGTGCCAGCAGTTATTCCGGGGAGGGAGAGACCCAGTACTTC. Translation: CASSYSGEGETQYF.

The sample holds many counts of this clonotype. The chain uses TRBV4-1 and TRBJ1-4; D possibly corresponds to TRBD1 (5 bases). There are 14 residues in the CDR3. Trimming stripped 5 bases from V and 8 bases from J, with 15 bases between. From germline, CDR1 is MGHRA and CDR2 YSYEKL. DNA of the CDR3: TGCGCCAGCAGCTTCACAGGAGGGATAGAAAAACTGTTTTTT. It specifies CASSFTGGIEKLFF.

This sequence joins TRBV6-6 and TRBJ2-1; 9 bases fit TRBD1. The CDR3 extends over 13 amino acids. Trimming cost V 5 bases and J 8 bases; bases outside gene matches: 4. Germline CDR1 and CDR2: MNHNY and SVGAGI (reference sequence). Here the CDR3 DNA reads TGTGCCAGCAGTGGGACAGGGTTGTATGAGCAGTTCTTC. Its translation is CASSGTGLYEQFF.